This T cell receptor (beta chain) came from a study of human CD8 memory T cell subsets. Libraries targeted TCR beta using 5' RACE with UMIs. TCRdb processed the 5' RACE reads again and assigns one entry to each CDR3 protein, with no DNA. The sample holds some 7,000 distinct CDR3 sequences. This CDR3 has 14 amino acids. The germline gives CDR1 SNHLY, CDR2 FYNNEI. Concerning this clonotype itself: Its antigen is undetermined.

Study outcomes and limitations: Stem-like memory and precursor exhausted T cell repertoires had very little in common with each other. Beta chains alone were the T cell receptor chains sequenced in the study.

The identity of TPEX cells was that of CCR7+ PD-1+ TIGIT+ early memory CD8+ T cells with exhausted-like traits. Enriched by negative magnetic separation, total CD8+ T cells were obtained. Sequencing used CD8+ T cells from PBMCs. The receptor's source is a human donor in good health. This chain uses TRBV2 with TRBJ2-3; TCRdb's assignment of TRBD2 cannot be checked, as there is no DNA. CDR3 in amino acids: CAGGQRGATDTQYF.